This TCR beta chain was profiled in a study of monozygotic twins with inflammatory bowel disease (dated by TCRdb to between 2019 and 2020). The study in broad terms: A total of some 28 monozygotic twin pairs were included in the full study, comprising nine German pairs (four IBD-concordant, five IBD-discordant) and 19 IBD-discordant Danish pairs. Within discordant pairs, disease-associated traits were sought mainly by comparing IBD patients with their genetically identical healthy co-twins. Each individual had, on average, about 151 000 unique TCRalpha sequences and 181 000 unique TCRbeta sequences available for analysis. The research as a whole found: Repertoire similarity did not differ between concordant and discordant twins, which could be due to limited statistical power. No single strong signal or clonotype linked to IBD turned up in the results, so the idea that one exists was not supported. The analysis was unable to tell apart different T cell subtypes. IBD patients shared fewer clonotypes with other individuals than healthy twins did, most markedly in patients showing signs of disease activity. Background noise and inter-individual variability may have been introduced into the repertoires by the differing immunosuppressive treatments among patients. TCRbeta repertoire diversity, by inverse Simpson index, was decreased in IBD patients compared with their healthy co-twins.

The CDR3 holds 17 amino acids from the cysteine to the phenylalanine. The DNA sequence is not available. Taken from the germline V gene (reference sequence), the CDR1 and CDR2 loops are LNHNV and YYDKDF. The library was built by means of 5' RACE. For each TCR library, approximately 3.5 ug of total RNA was used. cDNA was synthesized with SMARTScribe reverse transcriptase in eight separate reactions per sample. Unique molecular identifiers containing a 6-nucleotide sample barcode were introduced through template switching during cDNA synthesis. TCRalpha and TCRbeta cDNA was amplified by two nested PCRs of approximately 17 and 9 cycles, with bead purification after each PCR. Before amplification, the cDNA was treated with uracil DNA-glycosylase and purified using the QIAquick PCR purification kit. The second PCR added Illumina TruSeq-compatible adapters along with sample-specific barcodes. Library quality and concentration were assessed using TapeStation and Qubit, and about 5 ng of each library was pooled. The pooled libraries were sequenced with 2 x 100 bp reads and custom sequencing primers on an Illumina HiSeq2500 single-index Rapid Run. In the original analysis: UMI-based consensus assembly with MiGEC version 1.2.6 was used to correct PCR and sequencing errors. V(D)J alignment, clonotype assembly and CDR3 extraction were performed with MiXCR version 2.1.1. To normalise gene usage, clonotype sharing and MAIT/NKT TCR abundance, the analysis used the top 1000, 10 000 and 20 000 clonotypes per sample. Diversity was computed as the inverse Simpson index with the vegan R package after downsampling to 27 000 UMIs. Paired Mann-Whitney U tests were applied to discordant twin pairs, with Benjamini-Hochberg correction for multiple testing. TCRdb reanalyzed the reads, keeping one entry per CDR3 protein sequence and omitting DNA. These V and J calls rely on TCRdb rather than the paper's analysis. This sample's listing comprises approximately 330,000 distinct CDR3 sequences. Over 2% of the sample lies in the top ten.

From each donor, an approximately 2.6 ml peripheral blood sample was collected into PAXgene tubes and kept at -80 degrees C. Total RNA was isolated from whole blood with the PAXgene blood miRNA kit on an automated QIAcube, without T cell sorting. Peripheral blood from monozygotic twin pairs who were concordant or discordant for inflammatory bowel disease underwent deep TCRalpha and TCRbeta repertoire profiling using unique molecular barcoding. Smoking habits were recorded for all twin pairs, and individuals were classified as current, former or never smokers. Remarks on this clonotype: Its antigen specificity is not known.

The sequence came from a human donor with ulcerative colitis or Crohn's disease, or a healthy co-twin of an affected twin (not recorded which). The V and J genes are TRBV15 and TRBJ1-5; TCRdb's D call of TRBD1 is untestable without DNA. The sequencing input was blood. The encoded CDR3 is CATSRELVRASNQPQHF. Where the CDR3 stops, the reference TRBV15 and TRBJ1-5 genes take over; the full variable domain is DAMVIQNPRYQVTQFGKPVTLSCSQTLNHNVMYWYQQKSSQAPKLLFHYYDKDFNNEADTPDNFQSRRPNTSFCFLDIRSPGLGDTAMYLCATSRELVRASNQPQHFGDGTRLSIL.